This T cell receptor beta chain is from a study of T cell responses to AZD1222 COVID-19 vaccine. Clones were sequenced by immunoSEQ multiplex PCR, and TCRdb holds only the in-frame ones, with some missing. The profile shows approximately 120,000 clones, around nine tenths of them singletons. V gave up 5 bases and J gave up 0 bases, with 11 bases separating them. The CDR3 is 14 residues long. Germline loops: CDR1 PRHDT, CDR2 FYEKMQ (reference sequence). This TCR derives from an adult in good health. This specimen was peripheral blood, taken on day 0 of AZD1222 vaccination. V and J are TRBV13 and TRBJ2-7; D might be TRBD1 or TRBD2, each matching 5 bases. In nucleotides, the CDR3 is TGTGCCAGCAGCCCCCACGGGGCCTCCTACGAGCAGTACTTC. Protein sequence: CASSPHGASYEQYF. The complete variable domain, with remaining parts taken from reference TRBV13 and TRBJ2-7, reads AAGVIQSPRHLIKEKRETATLKCYPIPRHDTVYWYQQGPGQDPQFLISFYEKMQSDKGSIPDRFSAQQFSDYHSELNMSSLELGDSALYFCASSPHGASYEQYFGPGTRLTVT.